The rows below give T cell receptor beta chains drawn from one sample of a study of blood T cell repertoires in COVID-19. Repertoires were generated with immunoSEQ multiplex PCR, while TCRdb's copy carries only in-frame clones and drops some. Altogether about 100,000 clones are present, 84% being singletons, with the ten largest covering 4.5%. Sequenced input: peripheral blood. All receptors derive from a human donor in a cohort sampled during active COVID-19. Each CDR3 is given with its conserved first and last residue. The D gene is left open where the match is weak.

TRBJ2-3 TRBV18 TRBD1 CASSPPGQGSTDTQYF
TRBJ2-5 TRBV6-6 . CASSSPQLRRQETQYF
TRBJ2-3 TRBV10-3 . CAISPSTDTQYF
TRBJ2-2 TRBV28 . CASTLPRGTGELFF
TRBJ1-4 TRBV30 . CAWSVQQTNEKLFF
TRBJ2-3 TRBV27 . CASSMTGFLDTQYF
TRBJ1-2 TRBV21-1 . CASRTLTRQGPTYYGYTF
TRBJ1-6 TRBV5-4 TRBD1 CASSFLGQGQSPLHF
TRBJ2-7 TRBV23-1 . CASSCARAVAYEQYF
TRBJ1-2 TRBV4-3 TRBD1 CASSQLQGNYGYTF
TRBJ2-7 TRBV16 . CASSPWRGPYEQYF
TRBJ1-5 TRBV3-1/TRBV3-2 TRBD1 CASSQEGTGGQPQHF
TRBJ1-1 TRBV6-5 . CASSYAARGGTEAFF
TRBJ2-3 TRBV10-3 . CAISESTRGGAGDTQYF
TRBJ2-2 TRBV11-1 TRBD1 CASSPGQGASTGELFF
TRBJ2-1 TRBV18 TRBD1 CASSQTLTGGRYNEQFF
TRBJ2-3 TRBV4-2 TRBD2 CASSQPAGSTDTQYF
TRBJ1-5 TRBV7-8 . CASSPGRDQPQHF
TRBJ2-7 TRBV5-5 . CASSLVSGSYEQYF
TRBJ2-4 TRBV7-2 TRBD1 CASSPGPGRGSVNIQYF
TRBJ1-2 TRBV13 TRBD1 CASSAYRGQGYGYTF
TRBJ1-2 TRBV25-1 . CASRSSEGQGNYGYTF
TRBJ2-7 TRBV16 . CASSPPAPRGYEQYF
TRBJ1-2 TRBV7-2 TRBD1 CASSPGTGYGYTF
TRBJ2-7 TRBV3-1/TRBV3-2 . CASSQDLGRLEQYF
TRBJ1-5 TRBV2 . CASSYNPYSNQPQHF
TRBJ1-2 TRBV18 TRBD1 CASSETGGDYGYTF
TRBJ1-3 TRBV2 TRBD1 CASSPTGPLDTIYF
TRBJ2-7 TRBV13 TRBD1 CASSFRDRGLEQYF
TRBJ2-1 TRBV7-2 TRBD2 CASSLLQASGYNEQFF
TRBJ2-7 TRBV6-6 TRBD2 CASSPHKRGDYYEQYF
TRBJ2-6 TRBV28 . CAIKAGANVLTF
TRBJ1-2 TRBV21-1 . CASKLRDSQNYGYTF